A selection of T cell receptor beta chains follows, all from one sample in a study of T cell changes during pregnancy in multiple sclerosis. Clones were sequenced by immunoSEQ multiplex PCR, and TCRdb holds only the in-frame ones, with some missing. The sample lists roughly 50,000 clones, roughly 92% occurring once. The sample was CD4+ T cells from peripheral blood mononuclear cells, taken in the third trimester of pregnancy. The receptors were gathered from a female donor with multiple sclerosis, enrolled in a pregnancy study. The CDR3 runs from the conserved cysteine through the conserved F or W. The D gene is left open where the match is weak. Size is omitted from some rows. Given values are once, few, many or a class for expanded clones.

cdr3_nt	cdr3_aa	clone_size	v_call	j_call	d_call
TGTGCCAGCAGTGAGGAGGCGGCCGGGGAGCTGTTTTTT	CASSEEAAGELFF	-	TRBV2	TRBJ2-2	-
TGTGCCAGCAGTTATGTGGCAGGGGGTACGACTGAAGCTTTCTTT	CASSYVAGGTTEAFF	-	TRBV27	TRBJ1-1	TRBD1
TGTGCCAGCAGCTTAGCGAGGGTCCCGGACACCGGGGAGCTGTTTTTT	CASSLARVPDTGELFF	-	TRBV7-2	TRBJ2-2	-
TGCGCCAGCAGCTTGGAAGCAGGGAACTCCTACGAGCAGTACTTC	CASSLEAGNSYEQYF	-	TRBV5-1	TRBJ2-7	-
TGTGCCAGCCTACAGGGCCGAAACACCATATATTTT	CASLQGRNTIYF	-	TRBV6-1	TRBJ1-3	-
TGTGCCAGCAGCCGTCTAGCGGGGGCCCCTTCCACAGATACGCAGTATTTT	CASSRLAGAPSTDTQYF	-	TRBV9	TRBJ2-3	TRBD2
TGCGCCAGCAGCTTGGAGGGGACAGGGAACTCTGGAAACACCATATATTTT	CASSLEGTGNSGNTIYF	-	TRBV5-1	TRBJ1-3	TRBD1
TGTGCCAGTAGTAAACAGGGGGCGCGGACCGTGCGGACTGAAGCTTTCTTT	CASSKQGARTVRTEAFF	-	TRBV19	TRBJ1-1	TRBD1
TGCGCCAGCAGCTTAACTAGCGGGGCCCACGAGCAGTACTTC	CASSLTSGAHEQYF	-	TRBV5-1	TRBJ2-7	TRBD2
TGTGCCAGCTCACCACTGGACACTACTTACTATGGCTACACCTTC	CASSPLDTTYYGYTF	-	TRBV18	TRBJ1-2	-
TGTGCCAGCAGCCGGGGGGGAGGGAAGAGCACTGAAGCTTTCTTT	CASSRGGGKSTEAFF	-	TRBV9	TRBJ1-1	-
TGTGCCAGTAGTTACAGGGTCCAAGATACGCAGTATTTT	CASSYRVQDTQYF	-	TRBV19	TRBJ2-3	-
TGTGCCAGCAGCTTGCCCATGAACACTGAAGCTTTCTTT	CASSLPMNTEAFF	-	TRBV5-4	TRBJ1-1	-
TGTGCCGTATCCGCAGGGAAGGCCGGGGAGCTGTTTTTT	CAVSAGKAGELFF	-	TRBV10-3	TRBJ2-2	-
TGTGCCAGCAGCTTAGAAGGCGGGTCAGAGACCCAGTACTTC	CASSLEGGSETQYF	once	TRBV7-2	TRBJ2-5	-
TGTGCCAGCAGTACCCCGGGCGGGAGGCAAACCGGGGAGCTGTTTTTT	CASSTPGGRQTGELFF	-	TRBV27	TRBJ2-2	TRBD2
TGTGCCAGCAGCTCCGGGACTAGCGGGAGAGGAGCCTACAATGAGCAGTTCTTC	CASSSGTSGRGAYNEQFF	-	TRBV7-6	TRBJ2-1	TRBD2
TGTGCCTGGAGTGACCCGTCCAGAGAGACCCAGTACTTC	CAWSDPSRETQYF	-	TRBV30	TRBJ2-5	-
TGTGCCAGCAGAAACGACAGGGGTCGCTACACCTTC	CASRNDRGRYTF	-	TRBV6-5	TRBJ1-2	TRBD1
TGTGCCAGCAGCTCTCCGGGGGGCTCCTACAATGAGCAGTTCTTC	CASSSPGGSYNEQFF	-	TRBV7-3	TRBJ2-1	TRBD2
TGTGCCAGCAGCTTCACAGGGAAGAACACTGAAGCTTTCTTT	CASSFTGKNTEAFF	-	TRBV7-3	TRBJ1-1	-
TGTGCCAGCAGCTTAGCCGGGACAGGGGTAGAGACCCAGTACTTC	CASSLAGTGVETQYF	-	TRBV7-2	TRBJ2-5	TRBD1